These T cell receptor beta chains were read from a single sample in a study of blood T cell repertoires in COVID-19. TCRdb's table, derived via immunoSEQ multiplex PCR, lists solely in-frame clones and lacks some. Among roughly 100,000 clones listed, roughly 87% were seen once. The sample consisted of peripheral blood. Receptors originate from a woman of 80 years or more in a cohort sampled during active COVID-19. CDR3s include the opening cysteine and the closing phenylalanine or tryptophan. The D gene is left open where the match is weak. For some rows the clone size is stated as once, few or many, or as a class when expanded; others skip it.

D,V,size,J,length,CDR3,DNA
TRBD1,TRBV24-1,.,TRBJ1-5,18,CATSDYGKDRVRNQPQHF,TGTGCCACCAGTGATTATGGGAAGGACAGGGTGAGAAATCAGCCCCAGCATTTT
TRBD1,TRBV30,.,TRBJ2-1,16,CAWSPGTGLHYNEQFF,TGTGCCTGGAGTCCCGGGACAGGGTTACACTACAATGAGCAGTTCTTC
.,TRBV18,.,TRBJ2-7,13,CASSPVRDYEQYF,TGTGCCAGCTCACCCGTCCGGGACTACGAGCAGTACTTC
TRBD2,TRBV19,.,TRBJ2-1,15,CASSGTSGGPVGQFF,TGTGCCAGTAGTGGGACTAGCGGGGGCCCAGTGGGGCAGTTCTTC
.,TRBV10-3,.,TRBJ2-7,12,CAIRGTGYEQYF,TGTGCCATCAGAGGAACAGGGTACGAGCAGTACTTC
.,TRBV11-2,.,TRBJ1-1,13,CASSLDEDTEAFF,TGTGCCAGCAGCTTAGATGAGGACACTGAAGCTTTCTTT
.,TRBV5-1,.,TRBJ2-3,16,CASSPATTSRGDTQYF,TGCGCCAGCAGCCCGGCCACGACTAGCAGGGGCGATACGCAGTATTTT
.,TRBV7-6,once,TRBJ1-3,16,CASSLGPGNSGNTIYF,TGTGCCAGCAGCTTAGGGCCGGGAAACTCTGGAAACACCATATATTTT
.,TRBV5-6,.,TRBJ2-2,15,CASSHQRAVAGELFF,TGTGCCAGCAGTCATCAGCGGGCGGTCGCCGGGGAGCTGTTTTTT
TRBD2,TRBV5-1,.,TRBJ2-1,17,CASSNPPGLAGEYEQFF,TGCGCCAGCAGCAACCCTCCGGGACTAGCGGGAGAGTATGAGCAGTTCTTC
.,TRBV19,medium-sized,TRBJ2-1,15,CASNRGLSQRDEQFF,TGTGCCAGTAACCGGGGTCTGTCCCAGAGGGATGAGCAGTTCTTC
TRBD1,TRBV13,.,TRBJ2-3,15,CASSSGQGGADTQYF,TGTGCCAGCAGCTCTGGACAGGGGGGGGCAGATACGCAGTATTTT
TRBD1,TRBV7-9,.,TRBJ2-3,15,CASSFRTGGEDTQYF,TGTGCCAGCAGCTTTCGGACAGGGGGCGAAGATACGCAGTATTTT
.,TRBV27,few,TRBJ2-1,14,CASSASRAYNEQFF,TGTGCCAGCAGTGCGTCCAGGGCCTACAATGAGCAGTTCTTC
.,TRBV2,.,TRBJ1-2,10,CARGPQAVTF,TGTGCCAGGGGGCCCCAGGCCGTCACCTTC
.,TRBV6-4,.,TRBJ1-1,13,CASSESYNTEAFF,TGTGCCAGCAGTGAATCGTATAACACTGAAGCTTTCTTT
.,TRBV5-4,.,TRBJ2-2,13,CATQGPNTGELFF,TGTGCCACCCAGGGGCCGAACACCGGGGAGCTGTTTTTT
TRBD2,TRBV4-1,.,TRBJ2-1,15,CASSQPSGRDNEQFF,TGCGCCAGCAGCCAACCTAGCGGGAGAGACAATGAGCAGTTCTTC
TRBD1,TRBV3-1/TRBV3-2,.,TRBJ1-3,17,CASSLGTGPSSGNTIYF,TGTGCCAGCAGCCTAGGGACAGGCCCCAGCTCTGGAAACACCATATATTTT
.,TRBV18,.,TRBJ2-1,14,CASSPGQVNNEQFF,TGTGCCAGCTCACCGGGACAAGTCAACAATGAGCAGTTCTTC
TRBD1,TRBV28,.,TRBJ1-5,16,CASSSRTGGGGQPQHF,TGTGCCAGCAGTTCCCGGACAGGGGGCGGTGGTCAGCCCCAGCATTTT
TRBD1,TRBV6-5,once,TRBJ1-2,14,CASSQTWDRAGYTF,TGTGCCAGCAGCCAAACGTGGGACAGGGCGGGCTACACCTTC
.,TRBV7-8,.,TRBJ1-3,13,CASSDSGGNTIYF,TGTGCCAGCAGCGACAGTGGAGGAAACACCATATATTTT
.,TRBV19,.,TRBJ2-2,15,CASSGRSGNTGELFF,TGTGCCAGTAGTGGGCGGAGCGGGAACACCGGGGAGCTGTTTTTT
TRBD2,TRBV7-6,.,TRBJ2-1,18,CASSLAPWRGSSYNEQFF,TGTGCCAGCAGCTTAGCCCCTTGGCGGGGGTCCTCCTACAATGAGCAGTTCTTC
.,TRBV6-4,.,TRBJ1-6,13,CASSRDSLSPLHF,TGTGCCAGCAGTAGGGACTCCTTGTCACCCCTCCACTTT
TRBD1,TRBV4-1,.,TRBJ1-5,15,CASSHPIRRTGTQHF,TGCGCCAGCAGCCACCCCATCAGGAGGACAGGGACCCAGCATTTT
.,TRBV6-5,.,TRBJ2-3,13,CASSRVFLDTQYF,TGTGCCAGCAGTCGGGTTTTCCTGGATACGCAGTATTTT
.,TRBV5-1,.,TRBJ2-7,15,CASSLNIAGMYEQYF,TGCGCCAGCAGCTTGAATATTGCGGGGATGTACGAGCAGTACTTC
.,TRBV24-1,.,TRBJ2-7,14,CATSDTRSSYEQYF,TGTGCCACCAGTGACACGAGAAGCTCCTACGAGCAGTACTTC
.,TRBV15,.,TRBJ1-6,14,CATSRDTVNSPLHF,TGTGCCACCAGCAGAGACACGGTTAATTCACCCCTCCACTTT
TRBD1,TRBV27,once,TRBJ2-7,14,CATSTGTGSYEQYF,TGTGCCACTTCAACCGGGACAGGATCCTACGAGCAGTACTTC
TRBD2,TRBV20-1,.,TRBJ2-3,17,CSASARLAGGPTDTQYF,TGCAGTGCTAGTGCTCGACTAGCGGGAGGGCCCACAGATACGCAGTATTTT
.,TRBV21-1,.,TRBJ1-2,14,CASSPKGKSYGYTF,TGTGCCAGCAGCCCTAAGGGGAAATCCTATGGCTACACCTTC
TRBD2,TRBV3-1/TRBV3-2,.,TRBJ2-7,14,CATGEGLTSGEQYF,TGTGCCACGGGGGAGGGACTGACCTCTGGCGAGCAGTACTTC
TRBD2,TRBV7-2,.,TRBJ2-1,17,CASSKLAGLSSYNEQFF,TGTGCCAGCAGCAAACTAGCGGGATTGAGCTCCTACAATGAGCAGTTCTTC
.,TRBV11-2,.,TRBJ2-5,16,CASSFQDSGNIGTQYF,TGTGCCAGCAGCTTCCAGGACAGCGGGAATATCGGGACCCAGTACTTC
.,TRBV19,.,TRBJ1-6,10,CAIPDSPLHF,TGTGCCATCCCGGATTCACCCCTCCACTTT
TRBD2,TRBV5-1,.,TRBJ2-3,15,CASSLASGSLSVQYF,TGCGCCAGCAGCTTGGCTAGCGGGAGCTTGAGTGTGCAGTATTTT
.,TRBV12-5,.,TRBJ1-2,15,CASGLVVRANYGYTF,TGTGCTAGTGGTTTAGTAGTCAGGGCTAACTATGGCTACACCTTC